This T cell receptor (beta chain) was identified in a study of blood T cell repertoires in COVID-19. Method: immunoSEQ multiplex PCR; TCRdb's copy keeps in-frame clones and lacks some. In the table there are about 46,000 clones, approximately 89% of which are singletons. Germline CDR1 and CDR2: MNHEY and SVGAGI. V lost 6 bases to trimming and J lost 0 bases, with 8 bases between them. The CDR3 is made up of 13 amino acids. Sequencing was done on a sample of peripheral blood. The TCR sequence derives from a human donor with active COVID-19. The donor label of this sample is uncertain. The chain combines TRBV6-5 with TRBJ1-1, with unresolved D. CDR3 in amino acids: CASSRDLNTEAFF. CDR3 DNA sequence: TGTGCCAGCAGCCGGGATTTGAACACTGAAGCTTTCTTT.